The 28 T cell receptor beta chains reported below all come from one sample, sequenced in a study of T cell responses to AZD1222 COVID-19 vaccine. Clones were read by immunoSEQ multiplex PCR, and TCRdb kept only the in-frame ones, dropping some. There are 120,000 or so clones in the sample; roughly 90% occur only once, and roughly 1.4% lies in the top ten. This material consisted of peripheral blood, taken on day 0 of AZD1222 vaccination. The receptors shown here come from an adult in good health.

This clone appeared a few times. This rearrangement joins TRBV5-3 to TRBJ2-7; TRBD2 matches 7 bases. TRBV5-3 is treated as an ORF (open reading frame) with a function not yet certain. The CDR3 is 13 amino acids. V gave up 4 bases and J gave up 2 bases; unmatched junction bases: 3. In DNA, the CDR3 is TGTGCCAGAAGCCCGGGGAGGGCCTACGAGCAGTACTTC. Amino acid sequence: CARSPGRAYEQYF.

The chain is built from TRBV4-3 and TRBJ1-5; 7 bases map to TRBD1. Germline assignment: CDR1 LGHNA and CDR2 YSLEER. Germline trimming cut 0 bases from V and 6 bases from J; bases unmatched to any gene: 8. This CDR3 comprises 16 residues. The chain's CDR3 is CASSQDRAGGGQPQHF. For the CDR3, the DNA is TGCGCCAGCAGCCAAGATAGGGCAGGGGGAGGTCAGCCCCAGCATTTT.

This clone was counted between two and nine times. This chain connects TRBV29-1 to TRBJ1-3; D is uncertain. Between the trimmed V and J ends, which lost 7 bases and 2 bases, there was a span of 9 bases. Per the germline V gene, CDR1 is SQVTM and CDR2 is ANQGSEA. The CDR3 sequence is 12 residues long. The CDR3 here is CSGRGAGNTIYF. CDR3 coding DNA: TGCAGCGGGAGAGGTGCTGGAAACACCATATATTTT.

This chain links TRBV4-3 with TRBJ1-1; 12 bases align to TRBD1. The V gene end was trimmed by 0 bases and the J gene end by 1 base; junction bases not matched to a gene: 9. The length of the CDR3 is 19 residues. CDR1 is LGHNA, CDR2 YSLEER, per germline. The CDR3 DNA reads as TGCGCCAGCAGCCAAGATCTCGTGGGACAGGGGGCGTCGAACACTGAAGCTTTCTTT. Amino acids: CASSQDLVGQGASNTEAFF.

The chain carries TRBV6-5 and TRBJ1-2; D call uncertain. With 6 bases removed from V and 4 bases from J, the gap between germline ends came to 12 bases. CDR3 size: 13 residues. Germline V gene data show CDR1 as MNHEY and CDR2 as SVGAGI. The CDR3 loop is CASSQRSAYGYTF. The CDR3 nucleotides read TGTGCCAGCAGCCAAAGATCCGCCTATGGCTACACCTTC.

This clone was detected a few times. This chain joins TRBV7-9 and TRBJ2-7, with 7 bases lining up with TRBD1. This CDR3 comprises 15 residues. Germline V lookup: CDR1 SEHNR, CDR2 FQNEAQ (reference sequence). With V trimmed by 5 bases and J by 1 base, 8 bases remained unmatched. CDR3 in amino acids: CASSNTGTASYEQYF. CDR3 DNA sequence: TGTGCCAGCAGCAACACCGGGACAGCTTCCTACGAGCAGTACTTC.

This chain connects TRBV7-2 to TRBJ2-7; no definite D call. Germline V gene sequence: CDR1 SGHTA, CDR2 FQGNSA. V lost 1 base and J 3 bases, leaving 10 bases between the germline ends. The CDR3 totals 14 residues. Written as DNA, the CDR3 is TGTGCCAGCAGCTTAGATGGGGAAGGCTACGAGCAGTACTTC. Amino acid sequence: CASSLDGEGYEQYF.

The rearrangement joins TRBV27 to TRBJ2-7; TRBD1 is a possible D gene (5 bases). Germline V gene lookup returns CDR1 MNHEY and CDR2 SMNVEV (reference sequence). V dropped 6 bases and J dropped 2 bases, with 14 bases sitting between them. This CDR3 is 14 amino acids long. CDR3 protein: CASSPTATAYEQYF. The CDR3 coding sequence is TGTGCCAGCAGCCCGACAGCGACGGCCTACGAGCAGTACTTC.

J is TRBJ2-1 and V is TRBV18, with TRBD2 matching over 10 bases. V lost 6 bases and J lost 5; bases outside the gene matches: 10. Looked up from germline, CDR1 is KGHSH and CDR2 is LQKENI. This CDR3 region has 16 residues. For the CDR3, the DNA is TGTGCCAGCTCGACATTTGGACTAGCGGACGACAATGAGCAGTTCTTC. Its translation is CASSTFGLADDNEQFF. The full variable domain, with the rest looked up from reference TRBV18 and TRBJ2-1, is NAGVMQNPRHLVRRRGQEARLRCSPMKGHSHVYWYRQLPEEGLKFMVYLQKENIIDESGMPKERFSAEFPKEGPSILRIQQVVRGDSAAYFCASSTFGLADDNEQFFGPGTRLTVL.

The gene calls are TRBV9 and TRBJ2-1, with 10 bases matching TRBD1. The germline V gene has CDR1 SGDLS and CDR2 YYNGEE. This CDR3 comprises 16 residues. J lost 9 bases, V lost 4 bases, and 13 bases had no gene match. CDR3 DNA sequence: TGTGCCAGCAGCACCCTCGGGACAGGGGAGAGGAGTGAGCAGTTCTTC. Its protein is CASSTLGTGERSEQFF.

The rearrangement uses TRBV28 and TRBJ2-3; 13 bases match TRBD2. The CDR3 is 17 amino acids. Trimming cost V 7 bases and J 4 bases; bases outside gene matches: 11. Germline CDR1 is MDHEN and CDR2 is SYDVKM. The CDR3 DNA reads TGTGCCAGCACCATCTCTGGACTAGCGGGAGTTCCAGATACGCAGTATTTT. Protein: CASTISGLAGVPDTQYF.

This clone showed up many times. The chain employs TRBV6-5 and TRBJ1-1; 7 positions agree with TRBD1. The CDR3 covers 15 residues. V was clipped by 6 bases and J by 4 bases; unmatched bases: 11. Germline V lookup: CDR1 MNHEY, CDR2 SVGAGI. The chain's CDR3 is CASSRDQGGGTEAFF. CDR3 coding DNA: TGTGCCAGCAGCAGAGATCAGGGGGGCGGCACTGAAGCTTTCTTT.

J is TRBJ1-2 and V is TRBV2; maybe TRBD1 (6 bases). Germline V gives CDR1 SNHLY, CDR2 FYNNEI. This CDR3 region has 14 residues. Trimming left V 7 bases short and J 3 bases short, with 15 bases between. The CDR3 DNA is TGTGCCAGCACTATCACAGGGAAGTACTATGGCTACACCTTC. It encodes CASTITGKYYGYTF.

A single count supports this clone. This chain uses TRBV27 with TRBJ2-7; a possible D gene is TRBD2 (6 bases). Germline V lookup: CDR1 MNHEY, CDR2 SMNVEV (reference sequence). The V gene lost 2 bases and the J gene lost 2 bases, with 13 bases spanning the gap. The CDR3 has 15 residues. The CDR3 DNA is TGTGCCAGCAGTTTAGGGGGGTGGCAGGCCTACGAGCAGTACTTC. It encodes CASSLGGWQAYEQYF.

V usage is TRBV27 and J usage is TRBJ2-7, with 8 nucleotides matching TRBD2. CDR3 length: 14 amino acids. V gave up 7 bases and J gave up 4 bases; unmatched junction bases: 9. CDR1 MNHEY and CDR2 SMNVEV come from the germline V gene (reference sequence). CDR3 in amino acids: CASKAQAGAYEQYF. The CDR3 coding sequence is TGTGCCAGCAAGGCTCAAGCGGGAGCGTACGAGCAGTACTTC.

V gene TRBV6-5 combines with J gene TRBJ1-5, with D unclear. Trimming left V 9 bases short and J 8 bases short, with 11 bases between. The CDR3 sequence is 11 residues long. Germline-derived CDR1 and CDR2 are MNHEY and SVGAGI. The CDR3 reads CASSSSEPQHF. Here the CDR3 DNA reads TGTGCCAGTTCGTCCTCGGAGCCCCAGCATTTT.

This chain links TRBV20-1 with TRBJ1-2; tentative D call: TRBD1 (6 bases). The CDR3 contains 14 residues. The V end lost 3 bases, the J end lost 8 bases, and 19 bases lay between the germline ends. CDR1 and CDR2 from the germline V gene are DFQATT and SNEGSKA (reference sequence). CDR3 protein: CSASGAGDAEGYTF. The CDR3 nucleotides are TGCAGTGCTAGTGGGGCAGGGGACGCGGAAGGCTACACCTTC.

This rearrangement joins TRBV3-1 (or the pseudogene TRBV3-2) to TRBJ2-7; no definite D call. Germline V gene sequence: CDR1 LGHDT, CDR2 YNNKEL (reference sequence). V was cut by 1 base and J by 0 bases, with 16 bases left in between. The CDR3 covers 17 residues. The chain's CDR3 is CASSQGAALRLSYEQYF. Here the CDR3 DNA reads TGTGCCAGCAGCCAAGGGGCAGCCCTACGCCTCTCCTACGAGCAGTACTTC.

The genes are TRBV25-1 and TRBJ1-5; 9 nucleotides agree with TRBD1. CDR3 length: 14 residues. CDR1 is MGHDK and CDR2 is SYGVNS in the germline V gene. V lost 3 bases and J lost 7; bases outside the gene matches: 4. The CDR3 DNA reads as TGTGCCAGCAGTGATGGGGGGACAGGGCAGCCCCAGCATTTT. Its protein product is CASSDGGTGQPQHF.

The rearrangement joins TRBV19 to TRBJ2-7, with D uncertain. The germline V gene has CDR1 LNHDA and CDR2 SQIVND (reference sequence). Trimming removed 9 bases at V and 0 bases at J, with 18 bases between. This CDR3 spans 15 amino acids. In DNA form, the CDR3 reads TGTGCCAGCTCTGCGCGCGGATCGAGCTCCTACGAGCAGTACTTC. Amino acid sequence: CASSARGSSSYEQYF.

The CDR3 loop is CASSLGYGVWDNTDTQYF. The CDR3 DNA follows: TGTGCCAGCAGCTTAGGATATGGGGTGTGGGACAACACAGATACGCAGTATTTT. The chain has TRBV11-3 and TRBJ2-3, with a weak D call TRBD1 (6 bases). V shed 1 base and J shed 2 bases, with 19 bases lying between them. Germline assignment: CDR1 SGHNT and CDR2 YENEEA. CDR3 length: 18 amino acids. Full variable domain (remainder filled in from reference TRBV11-3 and TRBJ2-3): EAGVVQSPRYKIIEKKQPVAFWCNPISGHNTLYWYLQNLGQGPELLIRYENEEAVDDSQLPKDRFSAERLKGVDSTLKIQPAELGDSAVYLCASSLGYGVWDNTDTQYFGPGTRLTVL.

The chain employs TRBV5-6 and TRBJ1-6; D not resolved. Germline CDR1 and CDR2: SGHDT and YYEEEE. Deletions cut 2 bases from V and 10 bases from J, with 7 bases between. The CDR3 sequence is 12 residues long. CDR3 protein: CASSFGESPLHF. The CDR3 nucleotides read TGTGCCAGCAGCTTTGGGGAATCACCCCTCCACTTT.

The V call is TRBV30, the J call TRBJ1-2; unclear D gene. Germline V gene sequence: CDR1 GTSNPN, CDR2 SVGIG (reference sequence). The V gene lost 0 bases and the J gene lost 8 bases, with 37 bases spanning the gap. This CDR3 region has 21 residues. The CDR3 loop is CAWSVYKGIESRPSPVRGYTF. The CDR3 coding sequence is TGTGCCTGGAGTGTATATAAGGGAATCGAAAGTCGGCCCTCCCCGGTCAGGGGCTACACCTTC.

The gene calls are TRBV29-1 and TRBJ2-1; no clear D. Trimming removed 4 bases from V and 1 base from J, with 5 bases in between. Germline V gene data show CDR1 as SQVTM and CDR2 as ANQGSEA. CDR3 size: 12 residues. The CDR3: CSVADSYNEQFF. CDR3 bases: TGCAGCGTTGCAGATTCCTACAATGAGCAGTTCTTC.

The rearrangement uses TRBV7-2 and TRBJ2-7; 8 bases fit TRBD2. Per germline, CDR1 SGHTA and CDR2 FQGNSA. After removal of 1 base from V and 6 bases from J, the junction contained 5 bases not matched to a gene. The CDR3 has 14 amino acids. Written as DNA, the CDR3 is TGTGCCAGCAGCTTAGTAGGACTAGCATCCGAGCAGTACTTC. Translation: CASSLVGLASEQYF.

V is TRBV7-9 and J is TRBJ1-6; a possible D gene is TRBD1 (6 bases). The CDR3 loop spans 18 amino acids. Germline V gene sequence: CDR1 SEHNR, CDR2 FQNEAQ (reference sequence). V dropped 3 bases and J dropped 5 bases, with 20 bases sitting between them. CDR3 sequence (DNA): TGTGCCAGCAGCTTCGGCAGGGGCCAGGGTGGGAATAATTCACCCCTCCACTTT. It codes for CASSFGRGQGGNNSPLHF.

V is TRBV6-5 and J is TRBJ1-1; tentative D call: TRBD1 (6 bases). CDR1 is MNHEY, CDR2 SVGAGI, per germline. The CDR3 totals 14 residues. V was cut by 2 bases and J by 1 base, with 8 bases left in between. The CDR3 nucleotides are TGTGCCAGCAGTTACAGGGGGAAGAACACTGAAGCTTTCTTT. Protein: CASSYRGKNTEAFF.

The chain couples TRBV7-3 to TRBJ1-1; D is perhaps TRBD1 (5 bases). Trimming pared 8 bases from V and 0 bases from J, leaving 7 bases between. The germline V gene has CDR1 SGHTA and CDR2 FQGTGA. The CDR3 is 12 amino acids. In nucleotides, the CDR3 is TGTGCCAGCGGGGGGGTGAACACTGAAGCTTTCTTT. Protein product: CASGGVNTEAFF.